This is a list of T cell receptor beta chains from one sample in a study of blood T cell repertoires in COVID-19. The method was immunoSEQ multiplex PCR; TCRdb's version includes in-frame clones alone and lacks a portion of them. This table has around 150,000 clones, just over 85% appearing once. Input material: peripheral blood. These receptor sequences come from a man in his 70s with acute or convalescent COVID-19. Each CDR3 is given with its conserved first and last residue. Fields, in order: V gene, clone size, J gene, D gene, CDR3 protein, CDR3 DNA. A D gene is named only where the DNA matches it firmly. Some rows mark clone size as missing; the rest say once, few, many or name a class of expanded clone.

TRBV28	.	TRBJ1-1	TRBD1	CASSLKGTGAPEAFF	TGTGCCAGCAGTTTAAAAGGGACAGGGGCACCTGAAGCTTTCTTT
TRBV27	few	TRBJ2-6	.	CASSSGADPSWANVLTF	TGTGCCAGCAGTTCCGGAGCGGACCCCTCCTGGGCCAACGTCCTGACTTTC
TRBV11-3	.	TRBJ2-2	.	CASGRGNTGELFF	TGTGCCAGCGGCCGAGGAAACACCGGGGAGCTGTTTTTT
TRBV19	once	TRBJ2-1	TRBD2	CASSISASGTPSHYNEQFF	TGTGCCAGTAGTATTTCGGCTAGCGGGACCCCCTCCCACTACAATGAGCAGTTCTTC
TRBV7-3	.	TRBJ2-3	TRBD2	CASSLMGWEGTDTQYF	TGTGCCAGCAGCTTAATGGGTTGGGAGGGGACAGATACGCAGTATTTT
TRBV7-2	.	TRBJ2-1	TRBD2	CASSLEPGRTSYNEQFF	TGTGCCAGCAGCTTAGAACCAGGGCGGACTAGCTACAATGAGCAGTTCTTC
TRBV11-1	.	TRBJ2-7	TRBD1	CASSLAGRGRYEQYF	TGTGCCAGCAGCTTAGCGGGCAGGGGGCGATACGAGCAGTACTTC
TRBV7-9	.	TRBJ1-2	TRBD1	CASSPGQGGYGYTF	TGTGCCAGCAGCCCGGGACAGGGGGGGTATGGCTACACCTTC
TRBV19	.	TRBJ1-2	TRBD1	CASSPQGSGYGYTF	TGTGCCAGTAGCCCACAGGGGAGCGGCTATGGCTACACCTTC
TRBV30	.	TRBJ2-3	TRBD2	CAWSVAPTSGSSADTQYF	TGTGCCTGGAGTGTAGCCCCGACTAGCGGGAGTAGTGCAGATACGCAGTATTTT
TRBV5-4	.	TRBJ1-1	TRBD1	CASSPDRTGVYTEAFF	TGTGCCAGCAGCCCCGATAGGACAGGGGTTTACACTGAAGCTTTCTTT
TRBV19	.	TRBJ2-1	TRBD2	CASRKLAGGSSYNEQFF	TGTGCCAGTAGGAAATTAGCGGGAGGCTCCTCCTACAATGAGCAGTTCTTC
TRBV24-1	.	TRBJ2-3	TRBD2	CATSDTSGSSDTQYF	TGTGCCACCAGTGACACTAGCGGGAGTTCAGATACGCAGTATTTT
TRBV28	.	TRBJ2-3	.	CATFNTGRRSTDTQYF	TGTGCCACCTTTAACACAGGGCGAAGAAGCACAGATACGCAGTATTTT
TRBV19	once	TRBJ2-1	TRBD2	CASSHPGTSGRLKSYNEQFF	TGTGCCAGTAGCCACCCGGGGACTAGCGGGAGATTGAAATCCTACAATGAGCAGTTCTTC
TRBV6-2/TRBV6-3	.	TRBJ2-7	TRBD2	CASSLSRSGRASSYEQYF	TGTGCCAGCAGCCTCTCAAGGAGCGGGAGGGCAAGCTCCTACGAGCAGTACTTC
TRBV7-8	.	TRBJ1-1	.	CASSLGAPMGTEAFF	TGTGCCAGCAGCTTGGGGGCCCCTATGGGAACTGAAGCTTTCTTT
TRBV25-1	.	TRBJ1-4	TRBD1	CASSEGQGAYSEKLFF	TGTGCCAGCAGTGAGGGACAGGGGGCTTATAGTGAAAAACTGTTTTTT
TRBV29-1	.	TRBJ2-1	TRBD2	CSVEGTGRSFDEQFF	TGCAGCGTTGAAGGGACCGGGAGGTCTTTTGATGAGCAGTTCTTC
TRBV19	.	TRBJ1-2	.	CASSIDPARANYGYTF	TGTGCCAGTAGTATAGATCCTGCCAGGGCGAACTATGGCTACACCTTC
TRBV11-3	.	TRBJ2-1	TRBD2	CASSLGTSGRNNEQFF	TGTGCCAGCAGCTTAGGTACTAGCGGGAGGAACAATGAGCAGTTCTTC
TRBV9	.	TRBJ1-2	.	CASSVDTGYYGYTF	TGTGCCAGCAGCGTAGATACAGGTTACTATGGCTACACCTTC
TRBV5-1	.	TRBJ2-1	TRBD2	CASSLALAGGDEQFF	TGCGCCAGCAGCTTGGCGCTAGCGGGAGGCGATGAGCAGTTCTTC
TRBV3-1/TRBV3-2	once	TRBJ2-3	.	CASSPSTVTDTQYF	TGTGCCAGCAGTCCCTCGACAGTCACAGATACGCAGTATTTT
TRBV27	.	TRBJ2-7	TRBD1	CASRPPDRVLTSEQYF	TGTGCCAGCAGGCCCCCGGACAGGGTTTTGACCTCCGAGCAGTACTTC
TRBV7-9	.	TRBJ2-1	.	CASSFGATYNEQFF	TGTGCCAGCAGTTTTGGTGCCACTTACAATGAGCAGTTCTTC
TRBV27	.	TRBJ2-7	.	CASSLSVGAGAAYEQYF	TGTGCCAGCAGTTTATCGGTAGGGGCAGGGGCGGCCTACGAGCAGTACTTC
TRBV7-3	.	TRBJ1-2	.	CASSLRAGSGYTF	TGTGCCAGCAGCTTAAGGGCAGGGTCTGGCTACACCTTC
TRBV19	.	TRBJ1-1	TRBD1	CASSMRGDRGNTEAFF	TGTGCCAGTAGTATGAGAGGGGACAGGGGGAACACTGAAGCTTTCTTT